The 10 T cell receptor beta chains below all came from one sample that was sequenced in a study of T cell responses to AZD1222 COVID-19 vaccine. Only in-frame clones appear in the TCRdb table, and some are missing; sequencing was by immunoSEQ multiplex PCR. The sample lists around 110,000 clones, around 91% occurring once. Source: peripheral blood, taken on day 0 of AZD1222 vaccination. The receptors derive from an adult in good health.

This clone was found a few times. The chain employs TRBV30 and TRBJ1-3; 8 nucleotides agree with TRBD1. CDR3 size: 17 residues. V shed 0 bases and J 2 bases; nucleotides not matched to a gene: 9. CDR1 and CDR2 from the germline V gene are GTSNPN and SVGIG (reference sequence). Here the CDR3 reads CAWSVLHRGYTGNTIYF. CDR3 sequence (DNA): TGTGCCTGGAGTGTACTACACAGGGGGTACACTGGAAACACCATATATTTT.

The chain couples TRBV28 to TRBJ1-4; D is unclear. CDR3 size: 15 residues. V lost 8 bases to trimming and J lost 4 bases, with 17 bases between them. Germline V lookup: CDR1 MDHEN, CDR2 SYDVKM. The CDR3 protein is CASRLFLRDNEKLFF. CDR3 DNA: TGTGCCAGCCGGCTTTTCTTAAGGGATAATGAAAAACTGTTTTTT.

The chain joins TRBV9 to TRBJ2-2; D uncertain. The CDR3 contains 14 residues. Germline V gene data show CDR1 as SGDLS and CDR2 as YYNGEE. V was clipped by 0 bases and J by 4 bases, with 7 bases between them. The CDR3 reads CASSVETRTGELFF. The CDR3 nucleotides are TGTGCCAGCAGCGTAGAGACACGCACCGGGGAGCTGTTTTTT.

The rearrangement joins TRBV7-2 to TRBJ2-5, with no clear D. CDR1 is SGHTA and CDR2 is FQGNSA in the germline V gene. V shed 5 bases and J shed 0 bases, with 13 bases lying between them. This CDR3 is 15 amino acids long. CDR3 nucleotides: TGTGCCAGCAGCCCCGGTGGCAGTCACCAAGAGACCCAGTACTTC. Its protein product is CASSPGGSHQETQYF.

CDR3 in DNA: TGTGCCACCAGTGCCCATCGGGGGGATGGCTACACCTTC. It specifies CATSAHRGDGYTF. J is TRBJ1-2 and V is TRBV24-1; D perhaps matches TRBD1 (5 bases). The ends were cut back, 5 bases at V and 6 bases at J, with 12 bases in the middle. CDR3 size: 13 residues. Germline V gives CDR1 KGHDR, CDR2 SFDVKD.

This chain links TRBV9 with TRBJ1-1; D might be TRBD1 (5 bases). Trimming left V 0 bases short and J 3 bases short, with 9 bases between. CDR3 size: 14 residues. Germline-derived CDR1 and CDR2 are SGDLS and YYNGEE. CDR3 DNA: TGTGCCAGCAGCGTAGCTCGGGGCGACACTGAAGCTTTCTTT. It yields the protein CASSVARGDTEAFF.

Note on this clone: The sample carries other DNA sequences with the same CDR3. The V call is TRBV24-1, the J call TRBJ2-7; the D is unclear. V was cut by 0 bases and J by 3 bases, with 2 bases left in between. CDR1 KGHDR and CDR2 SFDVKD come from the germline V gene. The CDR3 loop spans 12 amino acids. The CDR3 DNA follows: TGTGCCACCAGTGATTTGGGCTACGAGCAGTACTTC. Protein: CATSDLGYEQYF.

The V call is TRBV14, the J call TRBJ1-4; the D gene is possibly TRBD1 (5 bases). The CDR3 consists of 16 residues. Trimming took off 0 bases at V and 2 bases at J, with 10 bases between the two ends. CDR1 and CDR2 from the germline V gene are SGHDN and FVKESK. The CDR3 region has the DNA TGTGCCAGCAGCCAAGATCGGGCAGGGACTAATGAAAAACTGTTTTTT. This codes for CASSQDRAGTNEKLFF.

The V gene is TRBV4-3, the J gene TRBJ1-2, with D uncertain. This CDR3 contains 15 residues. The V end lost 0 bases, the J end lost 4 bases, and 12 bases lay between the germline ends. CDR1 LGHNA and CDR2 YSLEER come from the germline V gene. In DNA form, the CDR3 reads TGCGCCAGCAGCCAAGAAATCGAGGCGAGCTATGGCTACACCTTC. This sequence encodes CASSQEIEASYGYTF.

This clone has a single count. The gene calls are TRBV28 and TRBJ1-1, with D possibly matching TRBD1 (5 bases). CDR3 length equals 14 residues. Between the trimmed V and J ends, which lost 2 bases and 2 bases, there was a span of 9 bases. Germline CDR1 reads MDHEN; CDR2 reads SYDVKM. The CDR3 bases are TGTGCCAGCAGTTTAGGCAGGGCCAACACTGAAGCTTTCTTT. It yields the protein CASSLGRANTEAFF.